This is a list of T cell receptor beta chains from one sample in a study of blood T cell repertoires in COVID-19. Only in-frame clones appear in the TCRdb table, and some are missing; sequencing was by immunoSEQ multiplex PCR. The sample holds about 330,000 clones, about 88% seen once. Source material: PBMCs or T cells enriched from blood (not recorded which). The receptors originated from a woman aged 25-40 years who had recovered from COVID-19. Both conserved end residues are part of each CDR3. A D gene is named only where the DNA matches it firmly. Clone size is stated in some rows and not others, as once, few, many or a class when expanded.

abundance: NA; d_gene: TRBD1; j_gene: TRBJ1-3; v_gene: TRBV3-1/TRBV3-2; len: 16; CDR3aa: CASSQPTTGYGNTIYF; CDR3nt: TGTGCCAGCAGCCAACCCACGACAGGGTATGGAAACACCATATATTTT
abundance: NA; d_gene: TRBD1; j_gene: TRBJ1-1; v_gene: TRBV4-3; len: 15; CDR3aa: CASSQGTDWSTEAFF; CDR3nt: TGCGCCAGCAGCCAGGGGACAGATTGGAGCACTGAAGCTTTCTTT
abundance: NA; d_gene: NA; j_gene: TRBJ1-1; v_gene: TRBV30; len: 14; CDR3aa: CACLLENPNTEAFF; CDR3nt: TGTGCCTGCCTGTTGGAGAATCCGAACACTGAAGCTTTCTTT
abundance: NA; d_gene: TRBD2; j_gene: TRBJ2-3; v_gene: TRBV18; len: 16; CDR3aa: CASSQGAGGPTDTQYF; CDR3nt: TGTGCCAGCTCTCAAGGGGCGGGGGGCCCCACAGATACGCAGTATTTT
abundance: NA; d_gene: TRBD1; j_gene: TRBJ2-7; v_gene: TRBV5-1; len: 14; CDR3aa: CASKYGQGDGEQYF; CDR3nt: TGCGCCAGCAAATATGGACAGGGTGACGGCGAGCAGTACTTC
abundance: NA; d_gene: NA; j_gene: TRBJ1-2; v_gene: TRBV5-1; len: 13; CDR3aa: CASGTGGSYGYTF; CDR3nt: TGCGCCAGCGGGACCGGCGGGAGCTATGGCTACACCTTC
abundance: NA; d_gene: NA; j_gene: TRBJ2-3; v_gene: TRBV27; len: 16; CDR3aa: CASSSEGRGVTDTQYF; CDR3nt: TGTGCCAGCAGTTCTGAGGGTAGAGGAGTCACAGATACGCAGTATTTT
abundance: NA; d_gene: TRBD1; j_gene: TRBJ1-4; v_gene: TRBV11-2; len: 17; CDR3aa: CASSSGGTGPFNEKLFF; CDR3nt: TGTGCCAGCAGCAGTGGTGGGACAGGGCCATTTAATGAAAAACTGTTTTTT
abundance: NA; d_gene: TRBD1; j_gene: TRBJ1-1; v_gene: TRBV6-2/TRBV6-3; len: 14; CDR3aa: CASSLQGADTEAFF; CDR3nt: TGTGCCAGCAGTCTACAGGGGGCGGACACTGAAGCTTTCTTT
abundance: NA; d_gene: TRBD2; j_gene: TRBJ2-1; v_gene: TRBV4-2; len: 13; CDR3aa: CASSQALADEQFF; CDR3nt: TGTGCCAGCAGCCAAGCCCTAGCGGATGAGCAGTTCTTC
abundance: NA; d_gene: TRBD2; j_gene: TRBJ2-7; v_gene: TRBV11-2; len: 16; CDR3aa: CASSLQVAGGPREQYF; CDR3nt: TGTGCCAGCAGCTTACAGGTAGCGGGGGGGCCGAGGGAGCAGTACTTC
abundance: NA; d_gene: NA; j_gene: TRBJ1-1; v_gene: TRBV19; len: 15; CDR3aa: CASKPSTGRGTEAFF; CDR3nt: TGTGCCAGTAAACCTTCGACAGGTCGTGGCACTGAAGCTTTCTTT
abundance: NA; d_gene: NA; j_gene: TRBJ1-2; v_gene: TRBV7-2; len: 13; CDR3aa: CAGRNRVDYGYTF; CDR3nt: TGTGCCGGCAGGAACAGGGTGGACTATGGCTACACCTTC
abundance: NA; d_gene: TRBD1; j_gene: TRBJ2-6; v_gene: TRBV30; len: 14; CDR3aa: CARDRAAGANVLTF; CDR3nt: TGTGCCCGGGACAGGGCGGCTGGGGCCAACGTCCTGACTTTC
abundance: NA; d_gene: TRBD1; j_gene: TRBJ1-2; v_gene: TRBV19; len: 14; CDR3aa: CASSISGTGYGYTF; CDR3nt: TGTGCCAGTAGTATCTCCGGGACAGGGTATGGCTACACCTTC
abundance: NA; d_gene: NA; j_gene: TRBJ1-3; v_gene: TRBV19; len: 15; CDR3aa: CASSPSGNSGNTIYF; CDR3nt: TGTGCCAGTAGTCCATCCGGGAACTCTGGAAACACCATATATTTT
abundance: NA; d_gene: NA; j_gene: TRBJ1-5; v_gene: TRBV5-1; len: 14; CDR3aa: CASSLGQLNQPQHF; CDR3nt: TGCGCCAGCAGCTTGGGACAGTTGAATCAGCCCCAGCATTTT
abundance: NA; d_gene: NA; j_gene: TRBJ1-1; v_gene: TRBV5-1; len: 14; CDR3aa: CASSGGTANTEAFF; CDR3nt: TGCGCCAGCAGCGGGGGGACGGCCAACACTGAAGCTTTCTTT
abundance: once; d_gene: NA; j_gene: TRBJ1-3; v_gene: TRBV7-2; len: 14; CDR3aa: CASSLPGRGNTIYF; CDR3nt: TGTGCCAGCAGCTTGCCCGGTCGGGGAAACACCATATATTTT
abundance: NA; d_gene: TRBD2; j_gene: TRBJ2-3; v_gene: TRBV2; len: 21; CDR3aa: CASSEALGGGKTAPFTDTQYF; CDR3nt: TGTGCCAGCAGTGAAGCGCTTGGCGGGGGAAAAACCGCACCTTTCACAGATACGCAGTATTTT
abundance: NA; d_gene: NA; j_gene: TRBJ2-3; v_gene: TRBV19; len: 15; CDR3aa: CASREQGARTDTQYF; CDR3nt: TGTGCCAGTAGGGAACAGGGAGCTCGCACAGATACGCAGTATTTT
abundance: few; d_gene: TRBD1; j_gene: TRBJ1-2; v_gene: TRBV3-1/TRBV3-2; len: 14; CDR3aa: CASSLSDRGDGYTF; CDR3nt: TGTGCCAGCAGCCTAAGTGACAGGGGCGATGGCTACACCTTC
abundance: NA; d_gene: NA; j_gene: TRBJ1-2; v_gene: TRBV19; len: 13; CDR3aa: CASSPDSAYGYTF; CDR3nt: TGTGCCAGTAGTCCGGACAGCGCCTATGGCTACACCTTC
abundance: NA; d_gene: TRBD2; j_gene: TRBJ2-1; v_gene: TRBV18; len: 18; CDR3aa: CASSPRLAGGSSYNEQFF; CDR3nt: TGTGCCAGCTCACCACGCTTAGCGGGGGGGAGCTCCTACAATGAGCAGTTCTTC
abundance: NA; d_gene: NA; j_gene: TRBJ2-3; v_gene: TRBV7-2; len: 15; CDR3aa: CASSLVAGRTDTQYF; CDR3nt: TGTGCCAGCAGCTTAGTCGCGGGGCGTACAGATACGCAGTATTTT
abundance: NA; d_gene: TRBD1; j_gene: TRBJ2-2; v_gene: TRBV11-2; len: 19; CDR3aa: CASSRRGQGSLANTGELFF; CDR3nt: TGTGCCAGCAGCCGCCGGGGACAGGGTAGTTTAGCGAACACCGGGGAGCTGTTTTTT
abundance: NA; d_gene: NA; j_gene: TRBJ1-6; v_gene: TRBV2; len: 14; CDR3aa: CASSEGQGGSPLHF; CDR3nt: TGTGCCAGCAGTGAAGGGCAGGGTGGCTCACCCCTCCACTTT
abundance: NA; d_gene: TRBD1; j_gene: TRBJ1-2; v_gene: TRBV6-5; len: 15; CDR3aa: CASTQGQGIGYGYTF; CDR3nt: TGTGCCAGCACCCAAGGACAGGGAATTGGCTATGGCTACACCTTC
abundance: NA; d_gene: NA; j_gene: TRBJ1-1; v_gene: TRBV29-1; len: 13; CDR3aa: CSVDYTGIAEAFF; CDR3nt: TGCAGCGTTGATTATACAGGGATAGCTGAAGCTTTCTTT
abundance: NA; d_gene: NA; j_gene: TRBJ1-1; v_gene: TRBV11-2; len: 14; CDR3aa: CASSLYGANTEAFF; CDR3nt: TGTGCCAGCAGCTTATATGGGGCCAATACTGAAGCTTTCTTT
abundance: few; d_gene: NA; j_gene: TRBJ1-4; v_gene: TRBV4-3; len: 15; CDR3aa: CASSQYTTTNEKLFF; CDR3nt: TGCGCCAGCAGCCAATACACGACAACTAATGAAAAACTGTTTTTT
abundance: NA; d_gene: TRBD2; j_gene: TRBJ2-5; v_gene: TRBV6-5; len: 13; CDR3aa: CASSLGLGETQYF; CDR3nt: TGTGCCAGCAGCTTAGGACTAGGGGAGACCCAGTACTTC
abundance: NA; d_gene: TRBD1; j_gene: TRBJ1-4; v_gene: TRBV24-1; len: 16; CDR3aa: CATSDPQTGGEEKLFF; CDR3nt: TGTGCCACCAGTGACCCCCAGACAGGGGGCGAAGAAAAACTGTTTTTT
abundance: once; d_gene: NA; j_gene: TRBJ2-3; v_gene: TRBV12-3/TRBV12-4; len: 12; CDR3aa: CASGELASTQYF; CDR3nt: TGTGCCAGCGGGGAACTAGCCTCGACGCAGTATTTT
abundance: once; d_gene: NA; j_gene: TRBJ1-6; v_gene: TRBV5-4; len: 16; CDR3aa: CASSLRGGYEGSPLHF; CDR3nt: TGTGCCAGCAGCTTGCGCGGCGGATACGAAGGTTCACCCCTCCACTTT
abundance: NA; d_gene: TRBD2; j_gene: TRBJ2-1; v_gene: TRBV6-5; len: 12; CDR3aa: CASRDPAGEQFF; CDR3nt: TGTGCCAGCAGAGACCCAGCGGGGGAGCAGTTCTTC
abundance: NA; d_gene: TRBD2; j_gene: TRBJ2-3; v_gene: TRBV11-2; len: 17; CDR3aa: CASSSRSSGVSTDTQYF; CDR3nt: TGTGCCAGCAGCTCCCGGAGTAGCGGGGTTAGCACAGATACGCAGTATTTT
abundance: NA; d_gene: TRBD2; j_gene: TRBJ2-7; v_gene: TRBV28; len: 16; CDR3aa: CASSSPSGGLNYEQYF; CDR3nt: TGTGCCAGCAGTTCCCCGAGCGGGGGACTCAACTACGAGCAGTACTTC
abundance: NA; d_gene: TRBD2; j_gene: TRBJ2-2; v_gene: TRBV27; len: 16; CDR3aa: CASSLGAGGGVGELFF; CDR3nt: TGTGCCAGCAGTTTAGGGGCGGGGGGCGGCGTTGGGGAGCTGTTTTTT